What follows describes a single T cell receptor beta chain. This sample was taken from a study of T cell clusters in autoimmune cytopenias. Each sample's input was 250 ng genomic DNA, some 38,000 genome equivalents. TRB was amplified by touch-down multiplex PCR, primer pools A and B combined. TCRdb reprocessed the multiplex PCR reads and keeps a single row for each CDR3 protein, giving no DNA. The sample table sets out about 15,000 distinct CDR3 sequences. The CDR3 runs to 15 residues. Input material: peripheral blood. The V gene is TRBV12-3 or TRBV12-4, the J gene TRBJ1-2; the TCRdb call, TRBD1, lacks DNA for checking. This TCR was sampled from a human donor with an autoimmune cytopenia or autoimmune hepatitis (not recorded which). This CDR3 reads CASSVSGAVNYGYTF.